This is a list of T cell receptor beta chains from one sample in a study of OX40 agonist ivuxolimab in advanced cancers. Assay used: immunoSEQ multiplex PCR; TCRdb lists only in-frame clones, some missing. The repertoire holds approximately 30,000 clones, with roughly 89% as singletons. This specimen was CD4+ or CD8+ T cells sorted from blood, taken in a trial of the OX40 agonist ivuxolimab. The receptors come from an adult with an advanced solid tumor such as melanoma, head and neck, liver or kidney cancer. Both conserved end residues are part of each CDR3. D genes are given only for firm matches. Rows give clone size only sometimes, using once, few, many, or a class for an expanded clone.

j_gene	d_gene	v_gene	abundance	CDR3aa	CDR3nt
TRBJ1-5	-	TRBV5-1	-	CASSPDSGQPQHF	TGCGCCAGCAGCCCGGACTCGGGTCAGCCCCAGCATTTT
TRBJ2-7	-	TRBV19	-	CASKTVPGGEQYF	TGTGCCTCCAAGACAGTTCCCGGGGGAGAGCAGTACTTC
TRBJ2-1	TRBD2	TRBV6-1	-	CASSEASGGYNEQFF	TGTGCCAGCAGTGAAGCTAGCGGGGGGTACAATGAGCAGTTCTTC
TRBJ1-1	-	TRBV6-5	-	CASSYSRGYEAFF	TGTGCCAGCAGTTACTCGCGAGGATATGAAGCTTTCTTT
TRBJ1-1	-	TRBV19	-	CASRPRLNTEAFF	TGTGCCAGTAGGCCACGGCTGAACACTGAAGCTTTCTTT
TRBJ1-2	TRBD1	TRBV6-5	-	CASSYSRTGPYGYTF	TGTGCCAGCAGTTACTCGAGGACAGGCCCCTATGGCTACACCTTC
TRBJ1-5	TRBD1	TRBV6-1	-	CASSDDVLTGGQPQHF	TGTGCCAGCAGTGACGATGTGTTGACAGGGGGCCAGCCCCAGCATTTT
TRBJ2-6	-	TRBV9	once	CASSLKSIQGPGANVLTF	TGTGCCAGCAGCCTAAAATCGATTCAAGGGCCTGGGGCCAACGTCCTGACTTTC
TRBJ2-7	-	TRBV27	-	CASSLAGYSYEQYF	TGTGCCAGCAGTTTAGCAGGGTACTCCTACGAGCAGTACTTC
TRBJ2-6	-	TRBV6-5	few	CASSATGDGANVLTF	TGTGCCAGCAGTGCCACAGGAGATGGGGCCAACGTCCTGACTTTC
TRBJ2-5	TRBD2	TRBV7-8	once	CASRASGGPAETQYF	TGTGCCAGCCGGGCTTCGGGGGGGCCGGCTGAGACCCAGTACTTC
TRBJ2-7	-	TRBV30	-	CAWTGGLALEQYF	TGTGCCTGGACCGGAGGACTGGCTTTAGAGCAGTACTTC
TRBJ2-7	TRBD2	TRBV5-1	-	CASSLAWTSGSSPYEQYF	TGCGCCAGCAGCTTGGCGTGGACTAGCGGGAGTTCCCCTTACGAGCAGTACTTC
TRBJ1-2	-	TRBV11-2	-	CASSQGSVYGYTF	TGTGCCAGCAGCCAGGGTTCGGTCTATGGCTACACCTTC
TRBJ1-2	TRBD1	TRBV29-1	-	CSVEDDSVWTGGELNYGYTF	TGCAGCGTTGAAGATGATAGTGTGTGGACAGGGGGAGAACTTAACTATGGCTACACCTTC
TRBJ2-3	-	TRBV5-1	many	CASSLKWGAEDTQYF	TGCGCCAGCAGCTTGAAATGGGGAGCGGAAGATACGCAGTATTTT
TRBJ2-1	-	TRBV5-4	-	CASSSQGGLYNEQFF	TGTGCCAGCAGCTCTCAAGGGGGGCTCTACAATGAGCAGTTCTTC
TRBJ2-4	-	TRBV19	-	CASSIKGELAIQYF	TGTGCCAGTAGTATAAAAGGGGAATTGGCCATTCAGTACTTC
TRBJ2-7	-	TRBV21-1	few	CASSKAYEQYF	TGTGCCAGCAGCAAAGCCTACGAGCAGTACTTC
TRBJ1-1	TRBD1	TRBV15	-	CATSRGRDSAAEAFF	TGTGCCACCAGCAGGGGACGGGACAGCGCCGCTGAAGCTTTCTTT
TRBJ2-7	-	TRBV27	-	CASSGGYEQYF	TGTGCCAGCAGTGGGGGCTACGAGCAGTACTTC
TRBJ2-7	TRBD1	TRBV5-5	few	CASSSGTGGIYEQYF	TGTGCCAGCAGCTCCGGGACAGGGGGCATCTACGAGCAGTACTTC
TRBJ1-1	TRBD1	TRBV4-1	-	CASSPGQGANTEAFF	TGCGCCAGCAGCCCCGGACAGGGGGCCAACACTGAAGCTTTCTTT
TRBJ2-7	-	TRBV7-9	-	CASSLDRESSYEQYF	TGTGCCAGCAGCTTAGACAGGGAGAGCTCCTACGAGCAGTACTTC
TRBJ2-3	TRBD2	TRBV6-4	-	CASSAGGEGDTQYF	TGTGCCAGCAGTGCAGGCGGGGAGGGAGATACGCAGTATTTT
TRBJ2-7	-	TRBV2	-	CASSETTGTGTYEQYF	TGTGCCAGCAGTGAAACAACCGGGACTGGTACCTACGAGCAGTACTTC
TRBJ1-5	-	TRBV28	-	CASRSPPAGANQPQHF	TGTGCCAGCAGGTCTCCCCCGGCGGGAGCCAATCAGCCCCAGCATTTT
TRBJ1-1	-	TRBV11-2	-	CASSPMNTEAFF	TGTGCCAGCAGCCCTATGAACACTGAAGCTTTCTTT
TRBJ1-1	TRBD1	TRBV27	once	CASSLSKSGGSEAFF	TGTGCCAGCAGTTTATCGAAGTCAGGGGGTTCTGAAGCTTTCTTT
TRBJ2-3	-	TRBV2	-	CASSHHPGTQGPDTQYF	TGTGCCAGCAGCCACCATCCCGGGACCCAAGGGCCAGATACGCAGTATTTT
TRBJ1-2	TRBD1	TRBV13	many	CASSYRQGEGYTF	TGTGCCAGCAGCTACCGACAGGGCGAGGGCTACACCTTC
TRBJ2-2	-	TRBV6-5	-	CASRQTRETGELFF	TGTGCCAGCAGACAAACCAGGGAAACCGGGGAGCTGTTTTTT
TRBJ2-5	-	TRBV30	-	CAWSYEEETQYF	TGTGCCTGGAGTTACGAGGAAGAGACCCAGTACTTC
TRBJ2-1	-	TRBV2	-	CASPAPDGDNEQFF	TGTGCTTCTCCCGCACCGGACGGAGACAATGAGCAGTTCTTC
TRBJ2-2	-	TRBV4-3	-	CASSQDRGTNTGELFF	TGCGCCAGCAGCCAAGATAGGGGGACGAACACCGGGGAGCTGTTTTTT
TRBJ2-4	TRBD2	TRBV27	-	CASSFGGVNIQYF	TGTGCCAGCAGTTTCGGGGGGGTAAACATTCAGTACTTC
TRBJ2-5	-	TRBV27	-	CASSPQETQYF	TGTGCCAGCAGTCCCCAAGAGACCCAGTACTTC
TRBJ1-6	-	TRBV30	-	CAWTRQDYSYNSPLHF	TGTGCCTGGACTCGACAGGATTACTCCTATAATTCACCCCTCCACTTT
TRBJ1-1	-	TRBV9	few	CASSVSYRGSTEAFF	TGTGCCAGCAGCGTAAGTTACCGGGGGTCGACTGAAGCTTTCTTT